Here is one T cell receptor (beta chain) with its context. The antigen remains undetermined. This sample is part of a study of shared clonotypes between healthy human individuals. Regarding the study as a whole: Rarefaction exposed incomplete sorted-subset sequencing despite large depth. Represented genetic and exposure-history diversity was restricted by having few donors. Richness estimates generally favored naive over memory subsets.

Deep-level running was used for the assay. Some clones are missing from TCRdb's copy, which holds only in-frame ones; the method was immunoSEQ multiplex PCR. The sample lists hundreds of thousands of clones, about 96% occurring once. Naive-designated CD8 cells lacked CD45RO, were positively enriched for CCR7, and omitted terminally differentiated effector memory CD45RA+ cells. The V segment lost 5 bases and the J segment 3 bases; nucleotides outside the gene matches: 4. The CDR3 is 13 residues long. Germline V lookup: CDR1 LNHDA, CDR2 SQIVND (reference sequence). The TCR sequence derives from a woman aged 25 to 39 in good health. The sequenced material came from naive CD8+ T cells sorted from blood. V is TRBV19 and J is TRBJ2-7, with 7 bases identical to TRBD2. The CDR3 region is CASSPGLGYEQYF. The CDR3 region has the DNA TGTGCCAGTAGTCCAGGACTAGGCTACGAGCAGTACTTC.